This T cell receptor beta chain derives from a study of PD-1 blockade in classical Hodgkin lymphoma. The study, taken as a whole, reports: Reasons behind the repertoire differences stay unclear, perhaps disease activity or earlier therapy. Newly diagnosed patients were said to have less baseline TCR diversity than healthy donors did.

Time point reported: newly diagnosed, previously untreated cHL patient sample. From thawed PBMCs, CD4+ T cells were purified using magnetic negative selection. TCRdb's copy holds only in-frame clones and misses some; the assay was immunoSEQ multiplex PCR. The sample records more than 15,000 clones, about four fifths being singletons. Note on this clone: The antigen is not known.

V gave up 4 bases and J gave up 1 base, with 11 bases separating them. The CDR3 contains 14 residues. Specimen: CD4+ T cells from blood. The clonotype comes from a human donor with classical Hodgkin lymphoma. This rearrangement joins TRBV5-3 to TRBJ1-2; D gene uncertain. TRBV5-3 counts as an open reading frame of uncertain function. The CDR3: CARSPQVFNYGYTF. The CDR3 DNA follows: TGTGCCAGAAGCCCTCAGGTTTTTAACTATGGCTACACCTTC.